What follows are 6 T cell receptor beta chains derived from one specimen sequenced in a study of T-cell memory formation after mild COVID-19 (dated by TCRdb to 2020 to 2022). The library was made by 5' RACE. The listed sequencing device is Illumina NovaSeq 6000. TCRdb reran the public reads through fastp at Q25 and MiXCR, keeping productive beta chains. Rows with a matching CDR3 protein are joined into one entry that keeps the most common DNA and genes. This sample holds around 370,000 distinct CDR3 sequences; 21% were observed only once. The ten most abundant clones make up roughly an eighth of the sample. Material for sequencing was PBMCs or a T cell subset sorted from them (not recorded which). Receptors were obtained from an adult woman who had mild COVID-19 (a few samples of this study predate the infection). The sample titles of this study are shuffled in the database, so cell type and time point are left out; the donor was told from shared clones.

CDR3 in amino acids: CASSQAGRHQPRRDTQYF. The CDR3 DNA sequence: TGTGCCAGCAGCCAAGCCGGAAGACACCAACCGCGTAGAGATACGCAGTATTTT. The chain combines TRBV3-1 with TRBJ2-3; the D is unclear. The CDR3 spans 18 residues. V lost 1 base to trimming and J lost 5 bases, with 22 bases between them. Germline loops: CDR1 LGHDT, CDR2 YNNKEL (reference sequence).

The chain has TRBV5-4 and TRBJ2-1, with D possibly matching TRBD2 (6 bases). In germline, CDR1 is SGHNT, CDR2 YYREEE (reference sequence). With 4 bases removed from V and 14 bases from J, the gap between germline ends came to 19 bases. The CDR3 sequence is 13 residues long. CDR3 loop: CASSGPEGRGKFF. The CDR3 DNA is TGTGCCAGCAGCGGGCCGGAGGGCCGGGGGAAGTTCTTC. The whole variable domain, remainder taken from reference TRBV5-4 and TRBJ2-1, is ETGVTQSPTHLIKTRGQQVTLRCSSQSGHNTVSWYQQALGQGPQFIFQYYREEENGRGNFPPRFSGLQFPNYSSELNVNALELDDSALYLCASSGPEGRGKFFGPGTRLTVL.

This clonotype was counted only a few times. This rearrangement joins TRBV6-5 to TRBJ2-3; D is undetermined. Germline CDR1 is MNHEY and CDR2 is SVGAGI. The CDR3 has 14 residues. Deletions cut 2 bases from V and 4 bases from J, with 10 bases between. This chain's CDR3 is CASSYAVSPDTQYF. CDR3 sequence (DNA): TGTGCCAGCAGTTACGCGGTTAGCCCAGATACGCAGTATTTT.

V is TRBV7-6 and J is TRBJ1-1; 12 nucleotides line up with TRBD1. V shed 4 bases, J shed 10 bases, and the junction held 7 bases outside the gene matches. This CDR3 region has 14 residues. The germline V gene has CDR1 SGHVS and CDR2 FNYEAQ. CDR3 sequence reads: CASSSPGQGAGAFF. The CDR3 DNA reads TGTGCCAGCAGCTCACCGGGACAGGGGGCTGGAGCTTTCTTT.

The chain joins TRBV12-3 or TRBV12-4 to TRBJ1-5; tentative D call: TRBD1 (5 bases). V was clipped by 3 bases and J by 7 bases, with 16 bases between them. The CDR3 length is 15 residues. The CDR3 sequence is CASSLTVAGGQPQHF. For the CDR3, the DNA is TGTGCCAGCAGTTTGACGGTGGCTGGGGGGCAGCCCCAGCATTTT.

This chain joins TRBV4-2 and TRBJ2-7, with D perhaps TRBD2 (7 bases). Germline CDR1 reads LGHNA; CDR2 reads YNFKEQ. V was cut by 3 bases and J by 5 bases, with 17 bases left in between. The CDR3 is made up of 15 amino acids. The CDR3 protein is CASSQGRGRDHEQYF. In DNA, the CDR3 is TGTGCCAGCAGCCAGGGGAGGGGGAGGGACCACGAGCAGTACTTC.